Below are 9 T cell receptor beta chains sequenced from a single sample in a study of shared clonotypes between healthy human individuals. Measured with immunoSEQ multiplex PCR; TCRdb has only the in-frame clones, and not every one. The sample lists roughly 300,000 clones; 73% were seen once. The sample taken for sequencing was memory CD4+ T cells sorted from blood. Subset specified: CD45RA-negative fraction. Receptors were obtained from a young man in good health.

Note on this clone: A much larger clonotype is one base distant, so this may be a read error. The V gene is TRBV25-1, the J gene TRBJ2-1; D assignment may be TRBD1 or TRBD2 (6 bases each). The V gene's germline CDR1 is MGHDK and CDR2 SYGVNS. The CDR3 has 14 residues. CDR3 loop: CANSEGGGSPEQFF. The CDR3 DNA reads TGTGCCAACAGTGAAGGAGGGGGGAGTCCTGAGCAGTTCTTC.

V usage is TRBV5-4 and J usage is TRBJ2-7; D possibly corresponds to TRBD2 (6 bases). V lost 0 bases to trimming and J lost 6 bases, with 13 bases between them. CDR1 and CDR2 (germline): SGHNT, YYREEE (reference sequence). This CDR3 spans 14 amino acids. The CDR3 DNA follows: TGTGCCAGCAGCTTGGACGGCCCCGGGAGCGAGCAGTACTTC. Amino acid sequence: CASSLDGPGSEQYF.

In DNA form, the CDR3 reads TGTGCCAGCAGCGTGAAGAGGAATGAGCAGTTCTTC. It encodes CASSVKRNEQFF. The chain links TRBV7-9 to TRBJ2-1; no reliable D call. Germline values: CDR1 SEHNR, CDR2 FQNEAQ (reference sequence). Between the trimmed V and J ends, which lost 5 bases and 7 bases, there was a span of 9 bases. The CDR3 totals 12 residues.

This clone has a handful of counts. This rearrangement joins TRBV2 to TRBJ1-2; D remains unclear. The CDR3 is made up of 14 amino acids. Trimming shortened V by 3 bases and J by 2 bases, and 10 bases separated the two germline ends. Germline V gene sequence: CDR1 SNHLY, CDR2 FYNNEI. The CDR3 reads CASSEGRPNYGYTF. CDR3 DNA: TGTGCCAGCAGTGAGGGGAGACCCAACTATGGCTACACCTTC.

This chain joins TRBV7-2 and TRBJ2-7; possible D gene TRBD1, 6 bases. With 1 base removed from V and 3 bases from J, the gap between germline ends came to 10 bases. Germline V gene sequence: CDR1 SGHTA, CDR2 FQGNSA. The CDR3 has 14 residues. In nucleotides, the CDR3 is TGTGCCAGCAGCTTAGTTCAGGGGAGCTACGAGCAGTACTTC. Translated: CASSLVQGSYEQYF.

The V and J genes are TRBV15 and TRBJ2-3; 14 bases map to TRBD2. This CDR3 has 19 residues. The germline CDR1 and CDR2 sequences are LNHNV and YYDKDF (reference sequence). J lost 3 bases, V lost 0 bases, and 8 bases had no gene match. The CDR3 DNA sequence: TGTGCCACCAGCAGAGACCCCTGGACTAGCGGGAGGCCGACAGATACGCAGTATTTT. Protein product: CATSRDPWTSGRPTDTQYF.

The chain links TRBV4-1 to TRBJ2-1; TRBD2 aligns across 8 bases. The V segment lost 4 bases and the J segment 4 bases; nucleotides outside the gene matches: 3. CDR3 length: 14 residues. Germline V gives CDR1 MGHRA, CDR2 YSYEKL. The CDR3 sequence is CASSRGLVYNEQFF. In DNA, the CDR3 is TGCGCCAGCAGCCGGGGACTAGTTTACAATGAGCAGTTCTTC.

This chain connects TRBV2 to TRBJ2-2; D gene unclear. V shed 7 bases and J shed 3 bases, with 12 bases lying between them. CDR3 length equals 14 residues. Germline values: CDR1 SNHLY, CDR2 FYNNEI. The CDR3 protein is CASIRQVDTGELFF. CDR3 sequence (DNA): TGTGCCAGCATCAGGCAGGTGGACACCGGGGAGCTGTTTTTT.

In regard to this clone: An end of the junction differs from the germline gene, which may be a read error. CDR3 region: CATNPAGVGHRGAVF. CDR3 nucleotides: TGTGCCACCAACCCAGCGGGAGTAGGGCACCGGGGAGCTGTTTTT. This chain connects TRBV5-4 to TRBJ2-2; 8 bases fit TRBD2. The length of the CDR3 is 15 residues. In germline, CDR1 is SGHNT, CDR2 YYREEE (reference sequence).